The rows below give T cell receptor beta chains drawn from one sample of a study of T cell responses to AZD1222 COVID-19 vaccine. Produced via immunoSEQ multiplex PCR; TCRdb's table is partial and in-frame only. The profile shows approximately 90,000 clones, roughly 87% of them singletons. Specimen: peripheral blood, collected on day 0 of AZD1222 vaccination. The receptor source for this set is an adult in good health. Each CDR3 is given with its conserved first and last residue. D genes are given only for firm matches. Size values are once, few and many counts, or a class for expanded clones, and some rows have none.

.	.	TRBV27	TRBJ2-3	16	TGTGCCAGCAGGCTCACCCCAGGGGAATCCACAGATACGCAGTATTTT	CASRLTPGESTDTQYF
.	.	TRBV11-3	TRBJ2-1	15	TGTGCCAGCAGCTTAGATACGACGCCCTACAATGAGCAGTTCTTC	CASSLDTTPYNEQFF
.	.	TRBV9	TRBJ1-2	14	TGTGCCAGCAGCCCCCGTGAGGGGCACTATGGCTACACCTTC	CASSPREGHYGYTF
.	TRBD1	TRBV18	TRBJ2-2	18	TGTGCCAGCTCACTTCAGCGTTGGACAGGGGCGAACACCGGGGAGCTGTTTTTT	CASSLQRWTGANTGELFF
.	TRBD2	TRBV3-1/TRBV3-2	TRBJ2-3	17	TGTGCCAGCAGCCAAGACGGGGCGGGGGTTCGCACAGATACGCAGTATTTT	CASSQDGAGVRTDTQYF
.	.	TRBV19	TRBJ1-1	14	TGTGCCAGTATAGAGGGCGGCCGGGCGATTGAAGCTTTCTTT	CASIEGGRAIEAFF
.	.	TRBV5-1	TRBJ2-1	14	TGCGCCAGCAGCTTGGGGGGAGGATACAATGAGCAGTTCTTC	CASSLGGGYNEQFF
.	.	TRBV11-2	TRBJ2-3	17	TGTGCCAGCAGCTTAGATTACGACTATAAAAGCACAGATACGCAGTATTTT	CASSLDYDYKSTDTQYF
.	.	TRBV5-1	TRBJ1-3	14	TGCGCCAGCAGCCCGGAATCCGGGGGGAACACCATATATTTT	CASSPESGGNTIYF
.	TRBD1	TRBV19	TRBJ1-5	17	TGTGCCAGTAGTATAGGGGTACAGGGGGCGAACAATCAGCCCCAGCATTTT	CASSIGVQGANNQPQHF
.	TRBD2	TRBV9	TRBJ2-2	15	TGTGCCAGCAGCGTAGAGCGGGGGGTACCCGGGGAGCTGTTTTTT	CASSVERGVPGELFF
.	.	TRBV29-1	TRBJ1-1	11	TGCAGCGTTGATACGGTAACTGAAGCTTTCTTT	CSVDTVTEAFF
.	.	TRBV19	TRBJ2-6	15	TGTGCCAGTAGTATCCTAGTATCTGGGGCCAACGTCCTGACTTTC	CASSILVSGANVLTF
.	.	TRBV30	TRBJ1-3	15	TGTGCCTGGACGCCAACAGGGATTCATGGAAACACCATATATTTT	CAWTPTGIHGNTIYF
.	.	TRBV2	TRBJ1-5	14	TGTGCCAGCAGACAACAGGGAATGAATCAGCCCCAGCATTTT	CASRQQGMNQPQHF
.	.	TRBV14	TRBJ2-4	14	TGTGCCAGCAGCCAAGATACAGATAAAAACATTCAGTACTTC	CASSQDTDKNIQYF
few	.	TRBV5-1	TRBJ1-1	13	TGCGCCAGCAGCTGGGGTCAGAACACTGAAGCTTTCTTT	CASSWGQNTEAFF
.	TRBD1	TRBV6-5	TRBJ1-5	15	TGTGCCAGCAGGTTAGGGGGCGCGAGCAATCAGCCCCAGCATTTT	CASRLGGASNQPQHF
.	TRBD1	TRBV27	TRBJ1-2	15	TGTGCCAGCAGTTCCCCCCGACAGGGGGACTATGGCTACACCTTC	CASSSPRQGDYGYTF
.	TRBD2	TRBV18	TRBJ2-7	16	TGTGCCAGCTCACCACCGTCCTTAGCGGGAGGTTACGAGCAGTACTTC	CASSPPSLAGGYEQYF
.	.	TRBV7-9	TRBJ2-3	13	TGTGCCAGCAGCCTCGGGGTCACAGATACGCAGTATTTT	CASSLGVTDTQYF
once	TRBD2	TRBV29-1	TRBJ2-7	15	TGCAGCGTTGAAGATGCTAGCGGGGCTTCCTACGAGCAGTACTTC	CSVEDASGASYEQYF
.	TRBD1	TRBV7-8	TRBJ2-7	13	TGTGCCAGCAGTACAGACAGGGAATACGAGCAGTACTTC	CASSTDREYEQYF
.	TRBD2	TRBV4-1	TRBJ2-1	14	TGCGCCAGCAACCTAGCGGGAGGGTACAATGAGCAGTTCTTC	CASNLAGGYNEQFF
.	.	TRBV3-1/TRBV3-2	TRBJ2-1	19	TGTGCCAGCAGCCAAGAATCGGTTTGGGGGGCTAGCTCGAACAATGAGCAGTTCTTC	CASSQESVWGASSNNEQFF
.	TRBD1	TRBV5-1	TRBJ1-5	15	TGCGCCAGCAGCTTGGGACAGGGTGGCAATCAGCCCCAGCATTTT	CASSLGQGGNQPQHF
.	.	TRBV18	TRBJ2-1	13	TGTGCCAGCTCACCACGTCTAAACAATGAGCAGTTCTTC	CASSPRLNNEQFF
.	TRBD2	TRBV3-1/TRBV3-2	TRBJ2-3	19	TGTGCCAGCAGCCAAGTTGGGACTAGCGGGATTAAGCGCACAGATACGCAGTATTTT	CASSQVGTSGIKRTDTQYF
.	.	TRBV29-1	TRBJ2-6	13	TGCAGCGTTTGGACCTCTGGGGCCAACGTCCTGACTTTC	CSVWTSGANVLTF
few	TRBD1	TRBV6-6	TRBJ1-5	14	TGTGCCAGCAGTGGACAGGAGATCAATCAGCCCCAGCATTTT	CASSGQEINQPQHF
.	TRBD1	TRBV3-1/TRBV3-2	TRBJ2-2	15	TGTGCCAGCAGCCAAGGGACAGGGAACACCGGGGAGCTGTTTTTT	CASSQGTGNTGELFF
once	.	TRBV5-1	TRBJ1-1	14	TGCGCCAGCAGCTTAGAAGGGCACTCCGCTGAAGCTTTCTTT	CASSLEGHSAEAFF
.	.	TRBV7-2	TRBJ1-2	14	TGTGCCAGCAGCTTAGACAGGGCTTCGGGCGGCTACACCTTC	CASSLDRASGGYTF
.	.	TRBV18	TRBJ1-2	14	TGTGCCAGCTCACCAGTAGAAACTAACTATGGCTACACCTTC	CASSPVETNYGYTF
.	TRBD1	TRBV10-3	TRBJ2-5	14	TGTGCCATCAGTGGGGCAGGGGGCCAAGAGACCCAGTACTTC	CAISGAGGQETQYF
once	TRBD1	TRBV2	TRBJ1-5	14	TGTGCCAGCAGTCGACAGGGGATCAATCAGCCCCAGCATTTT	CASSRQGINQPQHF
.	TRBD1	TRBV7-2	TRBJ1-5	15	TGTGCCAGCAGCTCCGGGGACAGATTGGCTCAGCCCCAGCATTTT	CASSSGDRLAQPQHF
.	TRBD2	TRBV6-5	TRBJ2-1	15	TGTGCCAGCAGAGTACTAGCGGGGGGAGTGAATGAGCAGTTCTTC	CASRVLAGGVNEQFF
.	TRBD1	TRBV4-1	TRBJ2-7	15	TGCGCCAGCAGCCAAGATGAGGGGGCGACCTACGAGCAGTACTTC	CASSQDEGATYEQYF
few	.	TRBV7-9	TRBJ1-2	13	TGTGCCAGCAGCTTAGGTCCAGGGAACGGCTACACCTTC	CASSLGPGNGYTF
once	.	TRBV3-1/TRBV3-2	TRBJ2-1	13	TGTGCCAGCAGCCAAACGGTATACAATGAGCAGTTCTTC	CASSQTVYNEQFF
.	TRBD2	TRBV7-9	TRBJ2-7	14	TGTGCCAGCAGCAGTAGCGGGAGATCCTACGAGCAGTACTTC	CASSSSGRSYEQYF
.	.	TRBV3-1/TRBV3-2	TRBJ1-4	15	TGTGCCAGCAGCCACGCCGGGGCAACTAATGAAAAACTGTTTTTT	CASSHAGATNEKLFF
.	.	TRBV7-2	TRBJ2-2	15	TGTGCCAGCAGCCGGACGGGCGGATGGTCCGGGGAGCTGTTTTTT	CASSRTGGWSGELFF
few	TRBD1	TRBV19	TRBJ1-5	17	TGTGCCACCCGGCGTGGGGACAGAGACGTTAGCAATCAGCCCCAGCATTTT	CATRRGDRDVSNQPQHF
.	.	TRBV7-7	TRBJ1-1	17	TGTGCCAGCAGCTTAGCGGAAGGGAAGGGGCGGAGCACTGAAGCTTTCTTT	CASSLAEGKGRSTEAFF
.	TRBD1	TRBV2	TRBJ2-1	13	TGTGCCAGCCAGACAGGGATTGTGGATGAGCAGTTCTTC	CASQTGIVDEQFF
.	.	TRBV7-9	TRBJ2-3	12	TGTGCCAGCAGCTTGGAGGCAGATACGCAGTATTTT	CASSLEADTQYF
.	TRBD2	TRBV7-2	TRBJ2-1	16	TGTGCCAGCAGCTTGTCCGGGACTAGCGGCAACAATGAGCAGTTCTTC	CASSLSGTSGNNEQFF
.	.	TRBV19	TRBJ1-5	14	TGTGCCAGTAGTATAGATTCGGAGTATCAGCCCCAGCATTTT	CASSIDSEYQPQHF
.	TRBD1	TRBV19	TRBJ1-4	14	TGTGCCAGTAGTTCCCGGACAGGGGTAATGGAACTGTTTTTT	CASSSRTGVMELFF
.	.	TRBV27	TRBJ2-3	16	TGTGCCAGCAGTTTATCGTCCGGGGGCAGGTTAGATACGCAGTATTTT	CASSLSSGGRLDTQYF
.	TRBD2	TRBV10-1	TRBJ2-4	16	TGCGCCAGCATCGGCGGGGGGAGGTTTGACAAAAACATTCAGTACTTC	CASIGGGRFDKNIQYF
.	.	TRBV4-3	TRBJ1-1	13	TGCGCCAGCAGCCAGCTTAAGGGGGCTGAAGCTTTCTTT	CASSQLKGAEAFF
.	TRBD2	TRBV30	TRBJ2-1	16	TGTGCCTGGAGTGAGAGCGGGAGGGGGTCCTACAATGAGCAGTTCTTC	CAWSESGRGSYNEQFF
.	.	TRBV7-9	TRBJ1-1	15	TGTGCCAGCAGCTTACGGGTGGTGGAGAACACTGAAGCTTTCTTT	CASSLRVVENTEAFF
.	.	TRBV2	TRBJ2-1	15	TGTGCCAGCAGTTTTCTCCGGGACGCCTACAATGAGCAGTTCTTC	CASSFLRDAYNEQFF
.	.	TRBV30	TRBJ2-7	14	TGTGCCTGGAGTGTCGGAGGGGCCAGCTACGAGCAGTACTTC	CAWSVGGASYEQYF
.	.	TRBV10-3	TRBJ1-2	15	TGTGCCATCAGTGAGTCGAGTGGAGGGAACTATGGCTACACCTTC	CAISESSGGNYGYTF
.	.	TRBV30	TRBJ1-1	15	TGTGCCTGGAGCGTTAGCCCGGGGTTGGGCACTGAAGCTTTCTTT	CAWSVSPGLGTEAFF